Listed below are T cell receptor beta chains from one sample, sequenced in a study of somatic mutations in cytotoxic T cells in rheumatoid arthritis. Clones were sequenced by immunoSEQ multiplex PCR, and TCRdb holds only the in-frame ones, with some missing. Among more than 15,000 clones, around 67% were seen once, and the ten largest hold approximately 20%. Sequencing was carried out using CD8+ T cells sorted from blood. The receptor set was obtained from an adult with rheumatoid arthritis. The CDR3 runs from the conserved cysteine through the conserved F or W.

TRBJ2-7 TRBV9 14 CASSPVTFSYEQYF
TRBJ1-1 TRBV5-8 14 CASSTGTEVNEAFF
TRBJ2-3 TRBV11-1 15 CASSYGGGSTDTQYF
TRBJ2-7 TRBV28 14 CASSFYDGTYEQYF
TRBJ2-2 TRBV28 19 CASSLPIKTGVRNTGELFF
TRBJ2-3 TRBV30 13 CAWSGGEPDTQYF
TRBJ2-5 TRBV5-1 14 CASSFSGTVETQYF
TRBJ2-3 TRBV23-1 15 CASRTVGLALDTQYF
TRBJ2-1 TRBV7-9 17 CASSFSGGDGHSNEQFF
TRBJ2-3 TRBV5-4 14 CASSFQGGTDTQYF
TRBJ2-7 TRBV28 15 CASSLMAGGNGEQYF
TRBJ2-7 TRBV27 14 CASSPWASSYEQYF
TRBJ2-7 TRBV6-6 15 CASSYQDRGPYEQYF
TRBJ1-5 TRBV2 15 CASSEALTENQPQHF
TRBJ2-1 TRBV6-5 15 CASSQRGASDNEQFF
TRBJ2-7 TRBV28 14 CASSSNSNHYEQYF
TRBJ2-1 TRBV6-5 15 CASSYSRTGQGEQFF
TRBJ1-2 TRBV29-1 10 CSVFSYGYTF
TRBJ1-5 TRBV28 12 CASRPPNQPQHF
TRBJ2-1 TRBV4-3 17 CASSQGGFFRVDNEQFF
TRBJ1-1 TRBV4-1 15 CASSLSGQGDQGAFF
TRBJ1-1 TRBV5-1 16 CASSLAGTSMNTEAFF
TRBJ1-4 TRBV7-6 13 CASSLVPGEKLFF
TRBJ2-3 TRBV28 16 CASRSPPGQGTDTQYF
TRBJ1-6 TRBV14 13 CASSQDRNSPLHF
TRBJ2-1 TRBV4-3 14 CASSSRSSYNEQFF
TRBJ1-4 TRBV7-8 14 CASSLEAGNEKLFF
TRBJ2-3 TRBV7-6 14 CASRGSGETDTQYF
TRBJ1-5 TRBV15 12 CATSSYYQPQHF
TRBJ2-5 TRBV5-8 13 CASSLPGQETQYF
TRBJ1-6 TRBV19 15 CASSIGTGHNSPLHF
- TRBV5-1 11 CASSLGYEQYF
TRBJ1-1 TRBV21-1 11 CDLDSNTEAFF
TRBJ2-1 TRBV6-5 14 CASSTGTGWNEQFF
TRBJ1-2 TRBV15 14 CATSRSQDRVGYTF
TRBJ2-7 TRBV5-4 15 CASSLGASGGYEQYF
TRBJ1-1 TRBV25-1 13 CASSLTGGTEAFF
TRBJ1-2 TRBV5-5 15 CASSPTTHFDYGYTF
TRBJ2-2 TRBV11-3 17 CASSLTLAGSYTGELFF
TRBJ2-2 TRBV6-4 15 CASSDRERDTGELFF
TRBJ2-5 TRBV4-3 14 CASSTNSYQETQYF
TRBJ2-7 TRBV7-3 16 CASSIRTGPGGSEQYF
TRBJ1-1 TRBV7-3 14 CASSLRGGGTEAFF
TRBJ2-5 TRBV4-1 13 CASSQVVFETQYF
TRBJ2-5 TRBV10-1 14 CASSESRGGKTQYF
TRBJ1-4 TRBV9 14 CASSPPLEEEKLFF
TRBJ2-7 TRBV9 13 CASSVGGGSEQYF
TRBJ1-2 TRBV7-8 13 CASTVDRRYGYTF
TRBJ1-1 TRBV5-1 15 CASSLWAQGLQEAFF
TRBJ2-7 TRBV14 17 CASSPNPNRGLSYEQYF
TRBJ2-7 TRBV7-9 13 CASSSFDSYEQYF
- TRBV28 15 CASTLGGWGANEQYF
TRBJ2-1 TRBV4-1 12 CASSQDLREQFF